This TCR beta chain was sequenced for a study of CD8+ T cells in alopecia areata. Study-level background: Patients in the treated group were given tofacitinib by mouth, 5 to 10 mg twice a day.

This CDR3 spans 14 amino acids. Deletions cut 3 bases from V and 2 bases from J, with 12 bases between. CDR1 and CDR2 (germline): SGHNT, YYREEE (reference sequence). Details on this clone: Its antigen is not known.

Collection of lesional scalp punch biopsies and peripheral blood was performed in alopecia areata patients. It was cDNA, reverse transcribed from extracted RNA, that served as the sequencing template. Here immunoSEQ multiplex PCR was the method, and the copy in TCRdb shows in-frame clones only, minus some. The sample has 200,000 to 250,000 clones, 50% to 60% seen once; the top ten hold less than 0.6%. Findings and caveats of the study: Lesional scalp exceeded normal scalp in clonality, especially in alopecia totalis/universalis. Clarity of TCR sharing across patients fell short of that in mice, possibly HLA-related.

The clonotype originates from a human donor with alopecia areata. The sequenced sample was CD4+ T cells sorted from blood, obtained at week 0. The chain has TRBV5-4 and TRBJ2-7; D possibly corresponds to TRBD1 (6 bases). The CDR3 nucleotides read TGTGCCAGCAGCTCTACAGGGTCGCCCTACGAGCAGTACTTC. Its translation: CASSSTGSPYEQYF.